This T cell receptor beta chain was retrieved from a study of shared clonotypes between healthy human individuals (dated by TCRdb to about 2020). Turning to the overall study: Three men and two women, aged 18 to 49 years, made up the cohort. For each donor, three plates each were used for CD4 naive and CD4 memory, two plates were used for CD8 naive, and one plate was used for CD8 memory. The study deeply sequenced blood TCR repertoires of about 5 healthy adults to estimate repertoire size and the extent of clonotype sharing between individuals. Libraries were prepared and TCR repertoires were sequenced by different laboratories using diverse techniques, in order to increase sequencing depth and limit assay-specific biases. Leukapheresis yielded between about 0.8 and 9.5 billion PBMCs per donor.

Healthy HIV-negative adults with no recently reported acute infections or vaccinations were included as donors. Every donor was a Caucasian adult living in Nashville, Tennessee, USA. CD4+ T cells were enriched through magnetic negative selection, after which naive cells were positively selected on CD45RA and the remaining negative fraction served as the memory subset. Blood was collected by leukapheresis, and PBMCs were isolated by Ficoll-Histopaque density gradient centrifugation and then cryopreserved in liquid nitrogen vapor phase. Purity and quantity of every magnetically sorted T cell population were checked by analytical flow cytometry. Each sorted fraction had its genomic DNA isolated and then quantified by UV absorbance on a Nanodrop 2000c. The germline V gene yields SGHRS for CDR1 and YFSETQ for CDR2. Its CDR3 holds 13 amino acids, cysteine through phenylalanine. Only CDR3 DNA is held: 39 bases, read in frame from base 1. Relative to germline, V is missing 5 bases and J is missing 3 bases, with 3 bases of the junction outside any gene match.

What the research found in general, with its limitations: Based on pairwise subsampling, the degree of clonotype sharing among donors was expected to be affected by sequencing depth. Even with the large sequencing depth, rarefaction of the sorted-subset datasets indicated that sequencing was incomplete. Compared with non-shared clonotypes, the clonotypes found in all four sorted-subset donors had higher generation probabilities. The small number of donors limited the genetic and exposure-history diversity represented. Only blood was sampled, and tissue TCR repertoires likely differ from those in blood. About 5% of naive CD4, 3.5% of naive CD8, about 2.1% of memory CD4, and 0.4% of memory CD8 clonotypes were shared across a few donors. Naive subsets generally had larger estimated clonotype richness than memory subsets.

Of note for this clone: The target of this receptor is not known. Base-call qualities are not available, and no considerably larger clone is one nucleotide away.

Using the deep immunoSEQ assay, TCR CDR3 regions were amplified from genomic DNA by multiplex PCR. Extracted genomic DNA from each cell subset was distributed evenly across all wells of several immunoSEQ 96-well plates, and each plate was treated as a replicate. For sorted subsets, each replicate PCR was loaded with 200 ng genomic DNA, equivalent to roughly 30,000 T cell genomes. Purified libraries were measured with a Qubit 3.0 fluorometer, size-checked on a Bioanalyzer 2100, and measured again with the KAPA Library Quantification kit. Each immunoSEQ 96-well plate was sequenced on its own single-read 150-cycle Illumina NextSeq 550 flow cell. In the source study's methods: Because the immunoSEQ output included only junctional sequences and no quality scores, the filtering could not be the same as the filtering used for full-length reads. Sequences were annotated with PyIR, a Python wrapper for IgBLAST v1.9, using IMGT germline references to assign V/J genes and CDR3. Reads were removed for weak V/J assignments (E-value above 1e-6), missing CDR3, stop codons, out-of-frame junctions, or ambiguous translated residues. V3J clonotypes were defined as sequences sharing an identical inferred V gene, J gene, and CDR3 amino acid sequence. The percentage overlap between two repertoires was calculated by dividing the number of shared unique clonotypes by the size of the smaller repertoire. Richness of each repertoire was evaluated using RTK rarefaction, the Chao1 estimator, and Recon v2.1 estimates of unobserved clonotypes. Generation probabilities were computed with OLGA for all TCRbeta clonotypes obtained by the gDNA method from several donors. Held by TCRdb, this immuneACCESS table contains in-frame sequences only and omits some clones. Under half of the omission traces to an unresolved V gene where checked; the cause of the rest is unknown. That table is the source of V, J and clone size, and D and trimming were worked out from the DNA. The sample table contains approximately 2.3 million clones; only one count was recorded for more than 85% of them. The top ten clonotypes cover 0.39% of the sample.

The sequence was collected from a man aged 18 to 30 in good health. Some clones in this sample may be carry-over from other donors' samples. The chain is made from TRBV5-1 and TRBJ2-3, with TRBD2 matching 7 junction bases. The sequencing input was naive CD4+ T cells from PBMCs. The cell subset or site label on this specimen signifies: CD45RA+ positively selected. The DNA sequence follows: TGCGCCAGCAGGACGGGAGGTACAGATACGCAGTATTTT. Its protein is CASRTGGTDTQYF.